This T cell receptor beta chain came from a study of blood T cell repertoires in COVID-19. Study overall: Acute and convalescent COVID-19 samples came from the United States, Italy and Spain. T cells, B-cell-depleted T cells, or PBMCs supplied cDNA or gDNA.

Per the germline V gene, CDR1 is LGHDT and CDR2 is YNNKEL (reference sequence). The CDR3 has 15 residues. V dropped 8 bases and J dropped 1 base, with 18 bases sitting between them. During active infection, Seattle patients enrolled and were then monitored through disease. As handled by the study authors: Amplification from reference gene primers served as the basis for estimated nucleated cell counts. Assay used: immunoSEQ multiplex PCR; TCRdb lists only in-frame clones, some missing. V and J calls and clone size are given by that table; D and trimming were obtained from the DNA. The data hold hundreds of thousands of clones, with 75% to 85% observed a single time.

The sequence was collected from a man aged 45-65 years with COVID-19, enrolled during active disease. The sequencing sample was made of peripheral blood. The gene calls are TRBV3-1 (or the pseudogene TRBV3-2) and TRBJ2-7; D is perhaps TRBD2 (7 bases). DNA of the CDR3: TGTGCCAGCTCCAGACGGGGGGCCCATTCCTACGAGCAGTACTTC. Protein sequence: CASSRRGAHSYEQYF.